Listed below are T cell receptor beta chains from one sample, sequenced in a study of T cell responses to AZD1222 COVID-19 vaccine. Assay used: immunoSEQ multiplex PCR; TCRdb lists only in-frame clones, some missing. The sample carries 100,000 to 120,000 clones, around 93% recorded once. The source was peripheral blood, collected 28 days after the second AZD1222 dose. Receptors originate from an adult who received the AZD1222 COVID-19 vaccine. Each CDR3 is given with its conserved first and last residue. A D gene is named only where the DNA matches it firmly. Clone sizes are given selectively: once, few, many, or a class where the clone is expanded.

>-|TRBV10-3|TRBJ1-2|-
TGTGCCATCCTCAAATTGACGGAAAAAGCTAACTATGGCTACACCTTC
CAILKLTEKANYGYTF
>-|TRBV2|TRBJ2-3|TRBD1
TGTGCCAGCTTGAAGACAGGGTGGATAGATACGCAGTATTTT
CASLKTGWIDTQYF
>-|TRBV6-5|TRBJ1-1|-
TGTGCCAGCAGTTACGTTTGGTCGGGCACTGAAGCTTTCTTT
CASSYVWSGTEAFF
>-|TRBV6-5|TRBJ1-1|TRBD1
TGTGCCAGCAGTTACGGATTGACAGGGGGATGGGCTGAAGCTTTCTTT
CASSYGLTGGWAEAFF
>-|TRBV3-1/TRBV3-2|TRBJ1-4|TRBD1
TGTGCCAGCACCCAGGGGGGGGTCGAAAAACTGTTTTTT
CASTQGGVEKLFF
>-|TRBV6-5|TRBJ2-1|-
TGTGCCGGGGGAAACCCTGGCCAGCAGCAGTTCTTC
CAGGNPGQQQFF
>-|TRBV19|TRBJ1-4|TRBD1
TGTGCCAGTAGTATGGGACAGGGGTTGGAAAAACTGTTTTTT
CASSMGQGLEKLFF
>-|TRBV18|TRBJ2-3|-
TGTGCCAGCCAAACCGATGGGACTTTACGCACAGATACGCAGTATTTT
CASQTDGTLRTDTQYF
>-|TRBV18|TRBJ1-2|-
TGTGCCAGCTCACCACGGGAACAGGGTGCCTATGGCTACACCTTC
CASSPREQGAYGYTF
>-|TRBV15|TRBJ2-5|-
TGTGCCACCAGCCCGAACTCTCAGTACCAAGAGACCCAGTACTTC
CATSPNSQYQETQYF
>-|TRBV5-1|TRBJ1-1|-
TGCGCCAGCAGCTTGGTTGCAGTAACCACTGAAGCTTTCTTT
CASSLVAVTTEAFF
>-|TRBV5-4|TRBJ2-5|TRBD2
TGTGCCAGCAGCTCCGGGGGGCTGGGACTAGCGTCAGAGACCCAGTACTTC
CASSSGGLGLASETQYF
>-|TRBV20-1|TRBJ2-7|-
TGCAGTGCTAGTATCCGTGAGCCCTACGAGCAGTACTTC
CSASIREPYEQYF
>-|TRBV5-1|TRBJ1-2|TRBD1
TGCGCCAGCAGGGGACAGGAACTTAACTATGGCTACACCTTC
CASRGQELNYGYTF
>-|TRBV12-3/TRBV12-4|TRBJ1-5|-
TGTGCCAGCAGTTTACAGCGCAATCAGCCCCAGCATTTT
CASSLQRNQPQHF
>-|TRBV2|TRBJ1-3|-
TGTGCCAGCCATACAGGACCCAAGTTAGGAAACACCATATATTTT
CASHTGPKLGNTIYF
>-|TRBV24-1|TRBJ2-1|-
TGTGCCACCAGCCCCTTGGGGAATGAGCAGTTCTTC
CATSPLGNEQFF
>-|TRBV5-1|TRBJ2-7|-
TGCGCCAGCAGCTTGGAGGGCTCCACCTACGAGCAGTACTTC
CASSLEGSTYEQYF
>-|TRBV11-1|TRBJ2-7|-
TGTGCCAGCAGCTTAGCAAACCTCAGGGCCGTGCACGAGCAGTACTTC
CASSLANLRAVHEQYF
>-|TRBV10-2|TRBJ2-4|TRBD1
TGCGCCAGCAGTGAGCCATCGGGGACAGGGAGAACCGGCGTGGCCAAAAACATTCAGTACTTC
CASSEPSGTGRTGVAKNIQYF
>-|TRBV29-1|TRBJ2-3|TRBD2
TGCAGCGTTGAAGGGACATACGGGGGGGTCACAGATACGCAGTATTTT
CSVEGTYGGVTDTQYF
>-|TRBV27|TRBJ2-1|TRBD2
TGTGCCAGCAGTCTCTCTAGGACTAGCGGGACTTGGCAGTTCTTC
CASSLSRTSGTWQFF
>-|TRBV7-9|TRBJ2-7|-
TGTGCCAGCAGCTTAGCGTTCTACGAGCAGTACTTC
CASSLAFYEQYF
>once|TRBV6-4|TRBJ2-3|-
TGTGCCAGCAGTGTAGGCAGGGAAAGCACAGATACGCAGTATTTT
CASSVGRESTDTQYF
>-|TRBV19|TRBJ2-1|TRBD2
TGTGCCAGTAATGTGCTAGCGGGAGACAAGCATGAGCAGTTCTTC
CASNVLAGDKHEQFF
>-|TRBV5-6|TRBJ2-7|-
TGTGCCAGCAGCTTGGTCGGCAGGTCGGGCGAGCAGTACTTC
CASSLVGRSGEQYF
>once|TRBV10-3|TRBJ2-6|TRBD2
TGTGCCAGTGGGGGAGCGGGAGGGAATGCTGGGGCCAACGTCCTGACTTTC
CASGGAGGNAGANVLTF
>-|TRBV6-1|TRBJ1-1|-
TGTGCCAGCTTCCGCAACAGGGACACTGAAGCTTTCTTT
CASFRNRDTEAFF
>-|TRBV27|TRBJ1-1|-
TGTGCCAGCAGTTTGGGGAACACTGAAGCTTTCTTT
CASSLGNTEAFF
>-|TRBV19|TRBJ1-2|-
TGTGCCAGTACTAACGAACAGACAAACTATGGCTACACCTTC
CASTNEQTNYGYTF
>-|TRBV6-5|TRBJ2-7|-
TGTGCCAGCAACGGGCCCCCCCCCTACGAGCAGTACTTC
CASNGPPPYEQYF
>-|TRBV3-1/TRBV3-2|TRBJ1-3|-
TGTGCCAGCAGCCAAGATGAGGTCTCTGGAAACACCATATATTTT
CASSQDEVSGNTIYF
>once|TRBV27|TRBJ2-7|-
TGTGCCAGCAGTTTATCGGCAAACGGGGAGCAGTACTTC
CASSLSANGEQYF
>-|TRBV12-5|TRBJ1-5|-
TGTGCTAGTGGTTCCAATCAGCCCCAGCATTTT
CASGSNQPQHF
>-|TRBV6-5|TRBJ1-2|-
TGTGCCAGCAGTTACTCGCGGGGGCGCAGCTATGGCTACACCTTC
CASSYSRGRSYGYTF
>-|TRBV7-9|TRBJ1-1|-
TGTGCCAGCAGCTTCAAACAGGGGAACACTGAAGCTTTCTTT
CASSFKQGNTEAFF
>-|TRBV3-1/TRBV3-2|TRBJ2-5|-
TGTGCCAGCAGCCAAGGAGGAGAGACCCAGTACTTC
CASSQGGETQYF
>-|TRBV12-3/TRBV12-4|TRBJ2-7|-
TGTGCCAGCAGTTTTCACTACGAGCAGTACTTC
CASSFHYEQYF
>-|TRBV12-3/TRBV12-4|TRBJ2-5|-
TGTGCCAGCAGTCCTCCCGTACAAGGGACCCAGTACTTC
CASSPPVQGTQYF
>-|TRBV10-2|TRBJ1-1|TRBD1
TGCGCCAGCAAGGAAATGGGACAGGGGAACACTGAAGCTTTCTTT
CASKEMGQGNTEAFF
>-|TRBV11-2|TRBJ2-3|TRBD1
TGTGCCAGCAGCTACAACAGGGGGACGACAGATACGCAGTATTTT
CASSYNRGTTDTQYF
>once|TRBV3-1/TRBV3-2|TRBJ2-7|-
TGTGCCAGCAGCCAAGCGGATACTACGAGGCAGTACTTC
CASSQADTTRQYF
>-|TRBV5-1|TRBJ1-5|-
TGCGCCAGCAGCTTGTCTGGGGTTAATCAGCCCCAGCATTTT
CASSLSGVNQPQHF
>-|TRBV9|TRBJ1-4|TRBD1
TGTGCCAGCAGCTCGACCCCGACAGGGGGCTATGAAAAACTGTTTTTT
CASSSTPTGGYEKLFF